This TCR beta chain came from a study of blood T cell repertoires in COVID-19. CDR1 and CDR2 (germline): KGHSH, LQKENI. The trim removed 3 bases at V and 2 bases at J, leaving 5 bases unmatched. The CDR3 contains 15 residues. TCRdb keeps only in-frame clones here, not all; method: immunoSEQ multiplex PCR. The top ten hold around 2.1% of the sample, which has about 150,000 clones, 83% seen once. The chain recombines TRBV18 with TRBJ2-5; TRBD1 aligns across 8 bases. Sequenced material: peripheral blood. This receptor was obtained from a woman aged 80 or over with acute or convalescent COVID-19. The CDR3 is CASSPTGAQQETQYF. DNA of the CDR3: TGTGCCAGCTCACCGACAGGGGCGCAACAAGAGACCCAGTACTTC.